A selection of T cell receptor beta chains follows, all from one sample in a study of OX40 agonist ivuxolimab in advanced cancers. Assay: immunoSEQ multiplex PCR; the TCRdb copy retains only in-frame clones and omits some. The table shows about 50,000 clones, with 88% occurring only once. Sample: CD4+ or CD8+ T cells sorted from blood, taken in a trial of the OX40 agonist ivuxolimab. The receptor source for this set is an adult with an advanced solid tumor such as melanoma, head and neck, liver or kidney cancer. The CDR3 runs from the conserved cysteine through the conserved F or W. Fields, in order: D gene, clone size, J gene, V gene, CDR3 DNA, CDR3 protein. D genes are given only for firm matches. For some rows the clone size is stated as once, few or many, or as a class when expanded; others skip it.

. | . | TRBJ1-1 | TRBV28 | TGTGCCAGCAGTTTAGATGGGGGGGTCCGTAAGGCTTTCTTT | CASSLDGGVRKAFF
TRBD1 | . | TRBJ2-1 | TRBV5-1 | TGCGCCTCCACGCTCACAGGGGGGCTTAACAATGAGCAGTTCTTC | CASTLTGGLNNEQFF
. | . | TRBJ2-7 | TRBV9 | TGTGCCAGCAGCGTAGGCTCGAATACAGGGGGGACTATTCCCTACGAGCAGTACTTC | CASSVGSNTGGTIPYEQYF
TRBD2 | . | TRBJ2-7 | TRBV5-1 | TGCGCCAGCAGATGGCAGGGAGGGAACGAGCAGTACTTC | CASRWQGGNEQYF
TRBD1 | . | TRBJ2-7 | TRBV28 | TGTGCCAGCAGTTTGTCGGGACAGGGGGACGGGCAGTACTTC | CASSLSGQGDGQYF
TRBD1 | few | TRBJ1-5 | TRBV28 | TGTGCCAGCAGTTTACCAGGGGGCGGCAATCAGCCCCAGCATTTT | CASSLPGGGNQPQHF
. | . | TRBJ1-1 | TRBV10-1 | TGCGCCAGCAGTGGTCAACACTTGAACACTGAAGCTTTCTTT | CASSGQHLNTEAFF
TRBD2 | . | TRBJ2-7 | TRBV11-2 | TGTGCCAGCAGCTTAGATCATACGGGAGGTATCGAGCAGTACTTC | CASSLDHTGGIEQYF
. | . | TRBJ1-2 | TRBV5-1 | TGCGCCAGCAGCTCGACGGGATATCGTTATGGCTACACCTTC | CASSSTGYRYGYTF
TRBD1 | . | TRBJ2-7 | TRBV28 | TGTGCCAGCAGTTTAGAGGTCCGGACAGGGGATAACGAGCAGTACTTC | CASSLEVRTGDNEQYF
TRBD1 | . | TRBJ2-7 | TRBV4-1 | TGCGCCAGCAGCCAAGGGACAGGGTCCCCCTACGAGCAGTACTTC | CASSQGTGSPYEQYF
. | . | TRBJ1-3 | TRBV30 | TGTGCCTGGAGTAATGGAAACACCATATATTTT | CAWSNGNTIYF
TRBD2 | . | TRBJ2-2 | TRBV2 | TGTGCCAGCGCCCGACTAGCGGGAGACACCGGGGAGCTGTTTTTT | CASARLAGDTGELFF
TRBD1 | . | TRBJ1-3 | TRBV5-6 | TGTGCCAGCAGCCAACCGGGACAGAGTTCTGGAAACACCATATATTTT | CASSQPGQSSGNTIYF
. | . | TRBJ1-3 | TRBV9 | TGTGCCAGCAGCGTAGCCCCACTATCTGGAAACACCATATATTTT | CASSVAPLSGNTIYF
TRBD1 | . | TRBJ1-5 | TRBV7-8 | TGTGCCAGCAGCTACCGGGACAGGGGGGATCCCCAGCATTTT | CASSYRDRGDPQHF
TRBD2 | once | TRBJ2-3 | TRBV5-1 | TGCGCCAGCAGCTGGGCGAGGGGAGCGGGAGTCGTAGATACGCAGTATTTT | CASSWARGAGVVDTQYF
. | . | TRBJ2-3 | TRBV11-2 | TGTGCCAGCAGCTTAGATTTGGCCACAGATACGCAGTATTTT | CASSLDLATDTQYF
. | . | TRBJ2-3 | TRBV6-4 | TGTGCCAGCAGTGAAAGCGGGCCCACAGATACGCAGTATTTT | CASSESGPTDTQYF